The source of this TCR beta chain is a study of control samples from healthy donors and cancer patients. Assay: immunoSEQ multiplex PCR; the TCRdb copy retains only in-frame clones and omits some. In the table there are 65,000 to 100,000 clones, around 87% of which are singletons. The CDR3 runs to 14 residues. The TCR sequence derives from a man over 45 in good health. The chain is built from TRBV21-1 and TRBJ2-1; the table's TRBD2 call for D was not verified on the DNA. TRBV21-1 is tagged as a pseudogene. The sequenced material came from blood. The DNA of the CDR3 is TGTGCCAGCAGCAAAGAACTAGCTTACAATGAGCAGTTCTTC. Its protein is CASSKELAYNEQFF.